The 31 T cell receptor beta chains presented below share a single source sample, sequenced in a study of identical twins. TCRdb fed the 5' RACE reads into MiXCR, producing one record per CDR3 protein. The sample shows hundreds of thousands of distinct CDR3 sequences, around 21% of them seen only once. These same data were also listed under a study on T cells expressing NK-cell markers.

Sequencing was performed on PBMCs. The receptors shown here come from a woman aged 18-35 years in good health.

The chain combines TRBV20-1 with TRBJ1-5; D perhaps matches TRBD1 (5 bases). The CDR3 is 15 amino acids. Trimming stripped 1 base from V and 0 bases from J, with 10 bases between. The germline V gene has CDR1 DFQATT and CDR2 SNEGSKA (reference sequence). In nucleotides, the CDR3 is TGCAGTGCTAGAGGGGGCCTATATAGCAATCAGCCCCAGCATTTT. Protein sequence: CSARGGLYSNQPQHF.

The genes are TRBV6-5 and TRBJ2-7; 7 bases agree with TRBD2. There are 18 residues in the CDR3. Losses at the gene ends were 0 bases for V and 2 bases for J; bases not matched to a gene: 13. Germline-derived CDR1 and CDR2 are MNHEY and SVGAGI. CDR3 in DNA: TGTGCCAGCAGTTACTCAAGCGGGGACGTTGGAGAGCCCTACGAGCAGTACTTC. Protein product: CASSYSSGDVGEPYEQYF.

The chain links TRBV18 to TRBJ1-2; tentative D call: TRBD1 (6 bases). CDR1 and CDR2 (germline): KGHSH, LQKENI. V shed 2 bases and J shed 3 bases, with 10 bases lying between them. This CDR3 has 14 residues. In DNA form, the CDR3 reads TGTGCCAGCTCACCAACAGGGTTGGACTATGGCTACACCTTC. It encodes CASSPTGLDYGYTF.

There are many counts of this clonotype. The V call is TRBV6-5, the J call TRBJ1-2; TRBD1 might be the D (5 bases). Germline V gene data show CDR1 as MNHEY and CDR2 as SVGAGI. CDR3 length: 13 residues. Between the trimmed V and J ends, which lost 5 bases and 4 bases, there was a span of 11 bases. The CDR3: CASSNGATYGYTF. The CDR3 DNA reads TGTGCCAGCAGTAACGGGGCCACCTATGGCTACACCTTC.

In its sample, this clonotype was seen a few times. The chain recombines TRBV5-1 with TRBJ2-7; D remains unclear. The germline CDR1 and CDR2 sequences are SGHRS and YFSETQ. CDR3 length: 13 residues. Trimming left V 5 bases short and J 5 bases short, with 14 bases between. The CDR3, as DNA: TGCGCCAGCAGTACAGCATGGGATAACGAGCAGTACTTC. Translating it yields CASSTAWDNEQYF. Looking up the rest from reference TRBV5-1 and TRBJ2-7 gives the full variable domain: KAGVTQTPRYLIKTRGQQVTLSCSPISGHRSVSWYQQTPGQGLQFLFEYFSETQRNKGNFPGRFSGRQFSNSRSEMNVSTLELGDSALYLCASSTAWDNEQYFGPGTRLTVT.

Of note for this clonotype: One end of the junction varies from germline; a read error may be responsible. The chain couples TRBV4-3 to TRBJ2-3, with a weak D call TRBD2 (5 bases). This CDR3 spans 16 amino acids. CDR1 and CDR2 (germline): LGHNA, YSLEER. CDR3 DNA: TGCGCCAGCAGCCAAGACCGGGAAGCCGGCGCAGATACGCATTATTTT. Its translation: CASSQDREAGADTHYF.

This clonotype appeared a few times. V and J are TRBV5-1 and TRBJ2-7; D tentatively fits TRBD1 or TRBD2 (5 bases each). Germline assignment: CDR1 SGHRS and CDR2 YFSETQ. V was clipped by 3 bases and J by 3 bases, with 10 bases between them. This CDR3 has 13 amino acids. DNA of the CDR3: TGCGCCAGCAGCTCGGGGCCTTACTACGAGCAGTACTTC. Its translation: CASSSGPYYEQYF.

This clonotype was observed at least ten times. The rearrangement uses TRBV7-2 and TRBJ2-7; possible D gene TRBD1, 5 bases. CDR3 length equals 14 residues. The germline gives CDR1 SGHTA, CDR2 FQGNSA. The germline V and J ends were trimmed by 2 bases and 3 bases, with 11 bases remaining between them. Here the CDR3 reads CASSLSDSYYEQYF. The DNA for the CDR3 is TGTGCCAGCAGCTTAAGTGACAGTTACTACGAGCAGTACTTC.

This clonotype came up a few times. The chain links TRBV20-1 to TRBJ2-5; possibly TRBD1 for D (5 bases). Trimming removed 0 bases at V and 2 bases at J, with 10 bases between. Per germline, CDR1 DFQATT and CDR2 SNEGSKA (reference sequence). CDR3 length equals 14 residues. CDR3 sequence: CSARDGALQETQYF. The DNA of the CDR3 is TGCAGTGCTAGAGATGGGGCGCTTCAAGAGACCCAGTACTTC.

The chain recombines TRBV7-2 with TRBJ2-7; D possibly uses TRBD1 or TRBD2 (5 bases each). The CDR3 runs to 15 residues. V dropped 1 base and J dropped 2 bases, with 12 bases sitting between them. Germline V gene sequence: CDR1 SGHTA, CDR2 FQGNSA. This CDR3 reads CASSLGPGSPYEQYF. CDR3 bases: TGTGCCAGCAGCTTAGGTCCAGGGAGTCCCTACGAGCAGTACTTC.

This clonotype was seen a few times. The chain links TRBV5-5 to TRBJ1-5, with a possible D match to TRBD1 (6 bases). The V end lost 4 bases, the J end lost 6 bases, and 17 bases lay between the germline ends. The CDR3 spans 15 residues. Per the germline V gene, CDR1 is SGHKS and CDR2 is YYEKEE (reference sequence). The CDR3 bases are TGTGCCAGCAGCCACAACCAGGGGCCGGGTCAGCCCCAGCATTTT. Its translation: CASSHNQGPGQPQHF.

The chain uses TRBV14 and TRBJ2-2; TRBD1 might be the D (5 bases). This CDR3 region has 13 residues. Trimming removed 4 bases at V and 7 bases at J, with 10 bases between. The germline CDR1 and CDR2 sequences are SGHDN and FVKESK. The chain's CDR3 is CASSRQGFGELFF. The DNA of the CDR3 is TGTGCCAGCAGCCGCCAGGGTTTCGGGGAGCTGTTTTTT.

This clonotype was counted a few times. This chain links TRBV5-8 with TRBJ2-3; perhaps TRBD1 as D (6 bases). Trimming pared 7 bases from V and 9 bases from J, leaving 21 bases between. From germline, CDR1 is SGHTS and CDR2 YDEGEE. The CDR3 contains 14 residues. The CDR3 protein is CASPSTNRDITQYF. The CDR3 DNA reads as TGTGCCAGCCCCTCCACGAACCGGGACATCACGCAGTATTTT.

V is TRBV5-1 and J is TRBJ2-7; 7 bases line up with TRBD1. The CDR3 extends over 21 amino acids. With V trimmed by 0 bases and J by 0 bases, 21 bases remained unmatched. The germline V gene has CDR1 SGHRS and CDR2 YFSETQ. CDR3 coding DNA: TGCGCCAGCAGCTTGGACGGGTCTGTGGGACAGACCATACTTTTCTCCTACGAGCAGTACTTC. This codes for CASSLDGSVGQTILFSYEQYF.

This clonotype was observed a few times. The chain recombines TRBV27 with TRBJ2-7; 7 bases are a match to TRBD2. This CDR3 has 15 amino acids. J gave up 0 bases and V 7 bases, and 9 bases lay outside the gene matches. CDR1 and CDR2 (germline): MNHEY, SMNVEV (reference sequence). In DNA, the CDR3 is TGTGCCAGCACCTTAAGGGCTAGCGGCTCCTACGAGCAGTACTTC. It encodes CASTLRASGSYEQYF.

The CDR3 DNA follows: TGTGCCACCGACAGGGAAAACGGGGAGCTGTTTTTT. It translates to CATDRENGELFF. The gene calls are TRBV12-3 or TRBV12-4 and TRBJ2-2; the match to TRBD1 covers 7 bases. The CDR3 loop spans 12 amino acids. V shed 10 bases and J 7 bases; nucleotides not matched to a gene: 6.

Many counts were recorded for this clonotype. The rearrangement joins TRBV10-3 to TRBJ2-7; tentatively, D is TRBD1 (6 bases). Germline V gene sequence: CDR1 ENHRY, CDR2 SYGVKD. The CDR3 has 14 amino acids. The V gene lost 2 bases and the J gene lost 7 bases, with 15 bases spanning the gap. CDR3 sequence reads: CAISENREEGEQYF. The CDR3 DNA sequence: TGTGCCATCAGTGAGAACAGGGAAGAGGGTGAGCAGTACTTC.

There are a few counts of this clonotype. The chain carries TRBV5-5 and TRBJ2-7; D is perhaps TRBD1 or TRBD2 (5 bases each). CDR3 length: 11 amino acids. The V end lost 9 bases, the J end lost 5 bases, and 12 bases lay between the germline ends. The germline gives CDR1 SGHKS, CDR2 YYEKEE (reference sequence). For the CDR3, the DNA is TGTGCCACTCAGGGAGACCACGAGCAGTACTTC. Translated: CATQGDHEQYF.

There are a few counts of this clonotype. This CDR3 reads CASMGRGEETQYF. CDR3 sequence (DNA): TGCGCCAGCATGGGACGGGGAGAAGAGACCCAGTACTTC. J is TRBJ2-5 and V is TRBV10-2; D might be TRBD1 or TRBD2, each matching 5 bases. Trimming removed 7 bases at V and 3 bases at J, with 12 bases between. The CDR3 spans 13 residues. Germline values: CDR1 WSHSY, CDR2 SAAADI.

This CDR3 is CASSEPRGSQPQHF. In nucleotides, the CDR3 is TGTGCCAGCAGCGAACCCAGGGGGAGTCAGCCCCAGCATTTT. This rearrangement joins TRBV2 to TRBJ1-5; TRBD1 matches at 7 bases. Germline CDR1 reads SNHLY; CDR2 reads FYNNEI. This CDR3 is 14 amino acids long. Losses at the gene ends were 6 bases for V and 6 bases for J; bases not matched to a gene: 8.

This clonotype has only a few counts. The chain combines TRBV12-3 or TRBV12-4 with TRBJ2-5; maybe TRBD1 (5 bases). With 3 bases removed from V and 6 bases from J, the gap between germline ends came to 14 bases. This CDR3 is 14 amino acids long. The CDR3 sequence: CASSLGHAPQTQYF. For the CDR3, the DNA is TGTGCCAGCAGTTTGGGGCACGCACCGCAGACCCAGTACTTC.

The V call is TRBV3-1, the J call TRBJ2-1, with TRBD1 as a possible D gene (5 bases). There are 17 residues in the CDR3. Germline CDR1 and CDR2: LGHDT and YNNKEL (reference sequence). V gave up 1 base and J gave up 9 bases, with 22 bases separating them. The CDR3 reads CASSQAFVVGAVSEQFF. DNA of the CDR3: TGTGCCAGCAGCCAAGCCTTCGTGGTTGGGGCCGTCAGTGAGCAGTTCTTC.

This clonotype has ten or more counts. The chain links TRBV12-3 or TRBV12-4 to TRBJ1-5, with D unresolved. The ends were cut back, 7 bases at V and 3 bases at J, with 7 bases in the middle. The CDR3 extends over 12 amino acids. CDR3 DNA: TGTGCCAGCATCGGAGACAATCAGCCCCAGCATTTT. Protein product: CASIGDNQPQHF.

This clonotype was seen only once. This rearrangement joins TRBV27 to TRBJ2-7; D may match TRBD1 or TRBD2 (5 bases each). Germline lookup yields CDR1 MNHEY and CDR2 SMNVEV (reference sequence). The CDR3 is 13 residues long. Trimming shortened V by 0 bases and J by 7 bases, and 10 bases separated the two germline ends. This CDR3 is CASSLSLWGEQYF. The CDR3 bases are TGTGCCAGCAGTTTATCGCTTTGGGGGGAGCAGTACTTC.

This clonotype was picked up a small number of times. This chain uses TRBV20-1 with TRBJ2-3; tentatively, D is TRBD2 (6 bases). V dropped 1 base and J dropped 6 bases, with 11 bases sitting between them. Germline loops: CDR1 DFQATT, CDR2 SNEGSKA (reference sequence). The CDR3 covers 13 residues. CDR3 bases: TGCAGTGCTAGAGGGGGGGACCTGGATACGCAGTATTTT. Translated: CSARGGDLDTQYF.

This clonotype was detected ten times or more. The rearrangement joins TRBV11-2 to TRBJ2-3; unclear D gene. CDR3 length: 17 amino acids. V lost 4 bases and J 2 bases, leaving 19 bases between the germline ends. Germline assignment: CDR1 SGHAT and CDR2 FQNNGV. The CDR3 bases are TGTGCCAGCAGCTCCACTGACGACACAATTGACACAGATACGCAGTATTTT. Translating gives CASSSTDDTIDTDTQYF.

This clonotype was observed a handful of times. The chain recombines TRBV9 with TRBJ1-5, with D tentatively TRBD1 (6 bases). The CDR3 contains 14 residues. V was cut by 5 bases and J by 3 bases, with 12 bases left in between. Germline V CDR1 and CDR2: SGDLS, YYNGEE. The chain's CDR3 is CASSAQGINQPQHF. The CDR3 DNA reads TGTGCCAGCAGTGCACAGGGTATCAATCAGCCCCAGCATTTT. Full variable domain (outside the CDR3, taken from reference TRBV9 and TRBJ1-5): DSGVTQTPKHLITATGQRVTLRCSPRSGDLSVYWYQQSLDQGLQFLIQYYNGEERAKGNILERFSAQQFPDLHSELNLSSLELGDSALYFCASSAQGINQPQHFGDGTRLSIL.

This clonotype was counted many times. The chain employs TRBV12-3 or TRBV12-4 and TRBJ2-6; D gene uncertain. The V end was cut by 1 base, the J end by 0 bases, with 4 bases between. The CDR3 runs 15 residues. The CDR3 region has the DNA TGTGCCAGCAGTTTAGGGCTCTCTGGGGCCAACGTCCTGACTTTC. As protein: CASSLGLSGANVLTF.

The rearrangement joins TRBV7-2 to TRBJ2-2; D is perhaps TRBD2 (5 bases). This CDR3 has 13 amino acids. Germline V gives CDR1 SGHTA, CDR2 FQGNSA. Trimming took 5 bases from V and 6 from J, leaving 10 bases between them. The CDR3 bases are TGTGCCAGCAGCCTAACTAGACCCGGGGAGCTGTTTTTT. Its protein is CASSLTRPGELFF.

This clonotype was detected only a few times. The V call is TRBV13, the J call TRBJ1-1; 7 bases are a match to TRBD1. J lost 6 bases, V lost 0 bases, and 7 bases had no gene match. The CDR3 extends over 15 amino acids. CDR1 is PRHDT, CDR2 FYEKMQ, per germline (reference sequence). The CDR3 is CASSLGGGGASEAFF. CDR3 coding DNA: TGTGCCAGCAGCTTAGGAGGAGGGGGCGCATCTGAAGCTTTCTTT.

This clonotype has a handful of counts. The genes are TRBV7-9 and TRBJ2-7, with 7 bases fitting TRBD1. The CDR3 sequence is 15 residues long. V gave up 5 bases and J gave up 6 bases; unmatched junction bases: 13. Germline V gives CDR1 SEHNR, CDR2 FQNEAQ (reference sequence). CDR3 loop: CASSHDRVPSREQYF. The CDR3 DNA reads as TGTGCCAGCAGCCATGACAGGGTCCCTTCCCGCGAGCAGTACTTC.